Shown below are 10 T cell receptor beta chains from a single sample sequenced in a study of Graves' ophthalmopathy and Graves' hyperthyroidism. RNA transcripts were the source from which TCR beta CDR3 regions were amplified. In the first round, RT-PCR was carried out with HTBI primers, and a multiplex PCR formed the second round. TCRdb re-derived calls from the multiplex PCR reads in MiXCR, one entry per CDR3 protein. This sample has around 600,000 distinct CDR3 sequences, with under 50% found just once. Sequencing was carried out using peripheral blood. These receptor sequences come from an adult man with Graves' ophthalmopathy.

As DNA, the CDR3 is TGTGCCAGCAGTAAAGAGGGACTAGCGGGAGATACGCAGTATTTT. Its translation: CASSKEGLAGDTQYF. The chain joins TRBV7-3 to TRBJ2-3; 12 nucleotides agree with TRBD2. With V trimmed by 6 bases and J by 5 bases, 6 bases remained unmatched. The germline gives CDR1 SGHTA, CDR2 FQGTGA. This CDR3 is built from 15 residues.

The J gene is TRBJ2-7, the V gene TRBV2; no firm D call. CDR3 size: 11 residues. V shed 2 bases and J shed 13 bases, with 12 bases lying between them. Germline V lookup: CDR1 SNHLY, CDR2 FYNNEI. This CDR3 is CASSEMGYLYF. In DNA, the CDR3 is TGTGCCAGCAGTGAAATGGGGTACCTCTACTTC.

Many counts were recorded for this clonotype. The chain employs TRBV7-6 and TRBJ2-5; 8 bases are a match to TRBD1. The V gene end was trimmed by 4 bases and the J gene end by 2 bases; junction bases not matched to a gene: 3. The CDR3 runs to 14 residues. Germline CDR1 reads SGHVS; CDR2 reads FNYEAQ. This chain's CDR3 is CASSSGTGQETQYF. The CDR3, as DNA: TGTGCCAGCAGCTCTGGGACAGGACAAGAGACCCAGTACTTC.

This clonotype was picked up many times. The rearrangement links TRBV10-3 to TRBJ2-7, with D uncertain. The CDR3 has 12 amino acids. Germline assignment: CDR1 ENHRY and CDR2 SYGVKD. V lost 7 bases and J lost 3, with 10 bases in between. The CDR3 DNA is TGTGCCATCACGAACGGACGCTACGAGCAGTACTTC. Its translation: CAITNGRYEQYF.

This clonotype was detected many times. The J gene is TRBJ1-6, the V gene TRBV11-2; no firm D call. Trimming took off 1 base at V and 6 bases at J, with 13 bases between the two ends. This CDR3 region has 16 residues. Germline CDR1 and CDR2: SGHAT and FQNNGV. In nucleotides, the CDR3 is TGTGCCAGCAGCTTAGCTGGTTTAGGGTTTAATTCACCCCTCCACTTT. It is translated as CASSLAGLGFNSPLHF.

A remark on this clonotype: A much larger clone lies a single base off, so this may be a read error. The V gene is TRBV20-1, the J gene TRBJ2-5; the D gene is possibly TRBD2 (6 bases). The CDR3 length is 13 residues. Germline-derived CDR1 and CDR2 are DFQATT and SNEGSKA (reference sequence). CDR3 nucleotide sequence: TGCGGTGCTACTCGACTAGTCGGCGAGACCCAGTACTTC. Translating gives CGATRLVGETQYF.

The sample holds many counts of this clonotype. The chain combines TRBV7-9 with TRBJ2-5; D call uncertain. The CDR3 contains 14 residues. Germline CDR1 and CDR2: SEHNR and FQNEAQ (reference sequence). Trimming removed 5 bases at V and 0 bases at J, with 10 bases between. Here the CDR3 reads CASSAWVDQETQYF. In DNA, the CDR3 is TGTGCCAGCAGCGCTTGGGTGGACCAAGAGACCCAGTACTTC.

The chain uses TRBV7-8 and TRBJ2-7; D is undetermined. CDR1 SGHVS and CDR2 FQNEAQ come from the germline V gene. This CDR3 comprises 11 residues. In DNA form, the CDR3 reads TGTGCTAGTTTGGCATCCTACGAGCAGTACTTC. Translation gives CASLASYEQYF.

The CDR3 loop reads CAWIMGYGYTF. The CDR3 DNA sequence: TGTGCCTGGATAATGGGTTATGGCTACACCTTC. This chain joins TRBV7-8 and TRBJ1-2; D uncertain. The CDR3 extends over 11 amino acids. Germline lookup yields CDR1 SGHVS and CDR2 FQNEAQ. Trimming removed 11 bases from V and 5 bases from J, with 12 bases in between.

Only a few counts were recorded for this clonotype. This sequence may be a read error, since a much larger clone differs from it by one base. The chain uses TRBV7-3 and TRBJ1-1; TRBD1 might be the D (6 bases). The CDR3 loop spans 15 amino acids. V gave up 1 base and J gave up 1 base, with 10 bases separating them. Per germline, CDR1 SGHTA and CDR2 FQGTGA. The chain's CDR3 is CASSLSGGPNTEAFF. CDR3 sequence (DNA): TGTGCCAGCAGCTTAAGTGGGGGCCCGAACACTGAAGCTTTCTTT.